This T cell receptor (beta chain) was observed in a study of a mutant IDH1 vaccine in newly diagnosed glioma. Study-wide context: Patients began vaccination 4-6 weeks after radiotherapy alone, or with temozolomide cycles. Those enrolled had earlier been treated with radiotherapy, temozolomide, or both, mostly both.

The sample's time point: week 47, end of study. One vaccine dose held 300 ug of mutant IDH1 20-mer peptide and came with topical imiquimod. Donors had new WHO grade 3 or 4 IDH1-mutant, ATRX-lost astrocytomas. Germline V gene sequence: CDR1 SNHLY, CDR2 FYNNEI. The CDR3 spans 14 residues. The ends were cut back, 7 bases at V and 8 bases at J, with 20 bases in the middle. Sequencing used immunoSEQ multiplex PCR; TCRdb keeps in-frame clones, though not all of them. In the table there are roughly 86,000 clones, under 90% of which are singletons. This clone was counted a few times. Its target is not known. Study conclusions and caveats: Among all patients, vaccine-induced immune responses occurred in approximately 93%.

The source was PBMCs, collected from a glioma patient whose treatment included an IDH1 peptide vaccine. The chain joins TRBV2 to TRBJ1-1; D is unclear. The clonotype was recovered from a woman aged 50 to 65 with glioma. CDR3 sequence reads: CASTDRYFSTEAFF. CDR3 bases: TGTGCCAGCACTGATCGTTATTTTAGTACAGAAGCTTTCTTT.